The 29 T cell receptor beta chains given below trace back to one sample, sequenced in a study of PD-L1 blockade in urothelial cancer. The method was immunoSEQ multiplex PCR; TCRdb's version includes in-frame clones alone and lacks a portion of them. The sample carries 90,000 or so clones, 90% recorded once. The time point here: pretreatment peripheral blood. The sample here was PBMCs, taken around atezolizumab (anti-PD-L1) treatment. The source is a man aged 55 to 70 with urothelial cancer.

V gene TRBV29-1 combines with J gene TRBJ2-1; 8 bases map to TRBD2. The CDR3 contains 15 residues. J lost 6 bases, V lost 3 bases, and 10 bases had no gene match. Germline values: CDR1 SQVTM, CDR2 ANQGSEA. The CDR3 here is CSVDSSGSLFNEQFF. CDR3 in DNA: TGCAGCGTTGATTCGAGCGGGAGCCTCTTCAATGAGCAGTTCTTC.

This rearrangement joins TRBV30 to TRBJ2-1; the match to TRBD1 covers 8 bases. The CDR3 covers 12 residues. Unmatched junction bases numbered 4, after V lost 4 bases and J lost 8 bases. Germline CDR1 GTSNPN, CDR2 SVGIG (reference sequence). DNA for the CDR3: TGTGCCTGGATCCTGGACAGGGATGAGCAGTTCTTC. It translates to CAWILDRDEQFF.

The CDR3 region is CSVDPRLAGVPETQYF. CDR3 bases: TGCAGCGTGGACCCCCGACTAGCGGGGGTGCCAGAGACCCAGTACTTC. J is TRBJ2-5 and V is TRBV29-1; 12 nucleotides match TRBD2. With V trimmed by 6 bases and J by 4 bases, 12 bases remained unmatched. Germline V lookup: CDR1 SQVTM, CDR2 ANQGSEA. CDR3 length: 16 amino acids.

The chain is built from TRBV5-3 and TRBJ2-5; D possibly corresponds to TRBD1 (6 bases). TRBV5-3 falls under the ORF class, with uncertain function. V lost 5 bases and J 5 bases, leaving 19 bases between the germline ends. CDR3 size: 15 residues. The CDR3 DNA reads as TGTGCCAGAAGGGGTCGACAGGCCTCTAGGGAGACCCAGTACTTC. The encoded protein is CARRGRQASRETQYF.

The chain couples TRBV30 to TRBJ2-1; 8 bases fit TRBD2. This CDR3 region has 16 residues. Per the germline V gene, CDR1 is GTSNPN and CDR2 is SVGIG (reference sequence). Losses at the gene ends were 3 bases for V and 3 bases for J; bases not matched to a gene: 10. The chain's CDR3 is CAWRGELAENYNEQFF. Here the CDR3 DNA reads TGTGCCTGGAGGGGGGAACTAGCGGAAAACTACAATGAGCAGTTCTTC.

This chain's CDR3 is CASSLIPKRAFF. The CDR3 coding sequence is TGTGCCAGCAGCCTCATCCCTAAGAGGGCTTTCTTT. The V and J genes are TRBV11-2 and TRBJ1-1, with D hard to call. The CDR3 is 12 amino acids. V was clipped by 5 bases and J by 11 bases, with 15 bases between them. CDR1 and CDR2 from the germline V gene are SGHAT and FQNNGV.

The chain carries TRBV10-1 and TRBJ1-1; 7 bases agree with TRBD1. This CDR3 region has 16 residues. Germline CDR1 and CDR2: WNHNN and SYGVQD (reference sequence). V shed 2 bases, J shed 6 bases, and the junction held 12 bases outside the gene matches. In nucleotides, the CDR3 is TGCGCCAGCAGTGAGGGTATAACAGGGGCGGAGGCTGAAGCTTTCTTT. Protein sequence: CASSEGITGAEAEAFF.

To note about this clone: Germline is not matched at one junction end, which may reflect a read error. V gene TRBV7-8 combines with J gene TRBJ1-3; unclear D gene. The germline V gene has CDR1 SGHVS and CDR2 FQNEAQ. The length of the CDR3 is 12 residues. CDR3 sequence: CASSLTDIRLHF. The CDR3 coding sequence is TGTGCCAGCAGCCTAACAGACATCCGTCTACATTTT.

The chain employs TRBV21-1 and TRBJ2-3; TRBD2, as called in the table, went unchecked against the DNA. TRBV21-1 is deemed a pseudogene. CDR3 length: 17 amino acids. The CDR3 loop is CASSKVSSSGHTDTQYF. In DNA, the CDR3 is TGTGCCAGCAGCAAAGTGTCCTCTAGCGGGCACACAGATACGCAGTATTTT.

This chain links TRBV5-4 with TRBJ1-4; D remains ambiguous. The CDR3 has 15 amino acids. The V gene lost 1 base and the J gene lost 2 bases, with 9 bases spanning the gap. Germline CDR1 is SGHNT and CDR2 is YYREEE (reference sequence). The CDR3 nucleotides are TGTGCCAGCAGCTTGTTTGGCCAGACTAATGAAAAACTGTTTTTT. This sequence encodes CASSLFGQTNEKLFF.

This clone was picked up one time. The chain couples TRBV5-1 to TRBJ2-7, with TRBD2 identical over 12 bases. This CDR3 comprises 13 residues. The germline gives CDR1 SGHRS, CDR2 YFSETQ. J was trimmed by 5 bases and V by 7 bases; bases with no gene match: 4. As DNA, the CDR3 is TGCGCCAGCGGACTAGCGGGAATCAACGAGCAGTACTTC. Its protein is CASGLAGINEQYF.

CDR3 residues: CASSYSGSYTGELFF. CDR3 sequence (DNA): TGCGCCAGCAGCTACAGCGGGTCGTACACCGGGGAGCTGTTTTTT. J is TRBJ2-2 and V is TRBV5-1; weak D call: TRBD2 (6 bases). Germline V lookup: CDR1 SGHRS, CDR2 YFSETQ. The CDR3 runs 15 residues. Trimming took 3 bases from V and 3 from J, leaving 12 bases between them.

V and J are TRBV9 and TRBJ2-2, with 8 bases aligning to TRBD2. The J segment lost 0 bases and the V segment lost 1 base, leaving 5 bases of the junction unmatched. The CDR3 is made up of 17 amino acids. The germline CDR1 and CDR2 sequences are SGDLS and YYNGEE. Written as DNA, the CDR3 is TGTGCCAGCAGCGTAAGTCCGGGGGGGGCGAACACCGGGGAGCTGTTTTTT. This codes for CASSVSPGGANTGELFF.

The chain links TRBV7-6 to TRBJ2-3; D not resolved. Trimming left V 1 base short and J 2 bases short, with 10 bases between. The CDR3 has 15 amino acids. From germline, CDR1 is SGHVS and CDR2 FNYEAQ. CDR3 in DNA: TGTGCCAGCAGCTTAGGAGGTCGGATCACAGATACGCAGTATTTT. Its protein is CASSLGGRITDTQYF.

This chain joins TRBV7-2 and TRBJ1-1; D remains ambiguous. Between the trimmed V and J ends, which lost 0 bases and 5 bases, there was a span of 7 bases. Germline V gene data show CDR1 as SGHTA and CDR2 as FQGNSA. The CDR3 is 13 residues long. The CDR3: CASSLAAATEAFF. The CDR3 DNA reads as TGTGCCAGCAGCTTAGCGGCGGCTACTGAAGCTTTCTTT. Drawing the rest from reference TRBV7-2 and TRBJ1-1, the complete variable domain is GAGVSQSPSNKVTEKGKDVELRCDPISGHTALYWYRQSLGQGLEFLIYFQGNSAPDKSGLPSDRFSAERTGGSVSTLTIQRTQQEDSAVYLCASSLAAATEAFFGQGTRLTVV.

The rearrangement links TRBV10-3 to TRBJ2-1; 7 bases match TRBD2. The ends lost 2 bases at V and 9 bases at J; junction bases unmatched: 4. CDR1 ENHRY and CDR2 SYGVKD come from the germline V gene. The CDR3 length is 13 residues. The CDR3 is CAISESGVGEQFF. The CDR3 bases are TGTGCCATCAGTGAGAGCGGGGTAGGTGAGCAGTTCTTC.

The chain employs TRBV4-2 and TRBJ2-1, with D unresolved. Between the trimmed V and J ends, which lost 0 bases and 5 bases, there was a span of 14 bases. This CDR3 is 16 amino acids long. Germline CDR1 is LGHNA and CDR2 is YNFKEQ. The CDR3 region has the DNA TGTGCCAGCAGCCAAGATGAGCGACGCCGGAACAATGAGCAGTTCTTC. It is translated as CASSQDERRRNNEQFF.

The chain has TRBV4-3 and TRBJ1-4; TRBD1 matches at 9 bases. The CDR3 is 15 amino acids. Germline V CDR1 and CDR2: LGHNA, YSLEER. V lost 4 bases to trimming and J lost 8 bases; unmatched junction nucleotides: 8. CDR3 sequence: CASSPGTGSGEKLFF. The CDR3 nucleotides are TGCGCCAGCAGCCCCGGGACAGGGTCGGGGGAAAAACTGTTTTTT.

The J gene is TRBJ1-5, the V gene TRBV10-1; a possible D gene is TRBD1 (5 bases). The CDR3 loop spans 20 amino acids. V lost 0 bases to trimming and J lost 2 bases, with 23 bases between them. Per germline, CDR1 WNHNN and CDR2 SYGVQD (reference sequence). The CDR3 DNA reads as TGCGCCAGCAGTGAGTCTGGCAGGGTGAGGCTCTCCGGCGGCAATCAGCCCCAGCATTTT. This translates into CASSESGRVRLSGGNQPQHF.

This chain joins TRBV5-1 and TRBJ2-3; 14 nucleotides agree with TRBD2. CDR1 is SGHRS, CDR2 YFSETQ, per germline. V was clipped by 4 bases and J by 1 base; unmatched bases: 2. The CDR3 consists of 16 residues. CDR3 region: CASSPGLAGGTDTQYF. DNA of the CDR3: TGCGCCAGCAGCCCGGGACTAGCGGGAGGCACAGATACGCAGTATTTT. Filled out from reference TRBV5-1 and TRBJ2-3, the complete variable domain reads KAGVTQTPRYLIKTRGQQVTLSCSPISGHRSVSWYQQTPGQGLQFLFEYFSETQRNKGNFPGRFSGRQFSNSRSEMNVSTLELGDSALYLCASSPGLAGGTDTQYFGPGTRLTVL.

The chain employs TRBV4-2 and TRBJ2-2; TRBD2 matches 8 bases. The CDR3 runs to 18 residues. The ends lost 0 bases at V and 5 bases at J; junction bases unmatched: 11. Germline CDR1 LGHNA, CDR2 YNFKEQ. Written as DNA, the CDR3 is TGTGCCAGCAGCCAAGACCCGCCGGGGGGGGGTCGTACCGGGGAGCTGTTTTTT. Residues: CASSQDPPGGGRTGELFF.

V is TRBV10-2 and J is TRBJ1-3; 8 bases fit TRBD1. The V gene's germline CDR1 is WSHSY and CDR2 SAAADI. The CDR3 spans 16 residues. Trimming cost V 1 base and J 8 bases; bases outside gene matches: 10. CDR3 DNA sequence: TGCGCCAGCAGTGAGTGGGTCCCGGACAGGGATGACACCATATATTTT. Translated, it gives CASSEWVPDRDDTIYF.

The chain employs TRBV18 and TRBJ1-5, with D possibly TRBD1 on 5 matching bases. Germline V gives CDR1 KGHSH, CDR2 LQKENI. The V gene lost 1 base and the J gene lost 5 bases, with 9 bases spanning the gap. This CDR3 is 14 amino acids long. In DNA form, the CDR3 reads TGTGCCAGCTCACCACAGGGGTTTGATCAGCCCCAGCATTTT. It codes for CASSPQGFDQPQHF.

In DNA, the CDR3 is TGTGCCAGCAGCGCCCTGGGCCCCGAGCCCTCCTACACTGAAGCTTTCTTT. It yields the protein CASSALGPEPSYTEAFF. The V gene is TRBV11-1, the J gene TRBJ1-1; D gene ambiguous. The V and J ends lost 5 bases and 3 bases respectively, with 22 bases between them. The CDR3 has 17 residues. CDR1 is SGHAT, CDR2 FQDESV, per germline (reference sequence). The entire variable domain, with the rest obtained from reference TRBV11-1 and TRBJ1-1, is as follows: EAEVAQSPRYKITEKSQAVAFWCDPISGHATLYWYRQILGQGPELLVQFQDESVVDDSQLPKDRFSAERLKGVDSTLKIQPAELGDSAMYLCASSALGPEPSYTEAFFGQGTRLTVV.

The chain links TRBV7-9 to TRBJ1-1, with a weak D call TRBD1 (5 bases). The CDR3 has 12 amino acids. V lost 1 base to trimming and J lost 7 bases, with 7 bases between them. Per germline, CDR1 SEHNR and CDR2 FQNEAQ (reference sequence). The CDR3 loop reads CASSLVGGEAFF. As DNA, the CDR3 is TGTGCCAGCAGCTTAGTGGGGGGTGAAGCTTTCTTT.

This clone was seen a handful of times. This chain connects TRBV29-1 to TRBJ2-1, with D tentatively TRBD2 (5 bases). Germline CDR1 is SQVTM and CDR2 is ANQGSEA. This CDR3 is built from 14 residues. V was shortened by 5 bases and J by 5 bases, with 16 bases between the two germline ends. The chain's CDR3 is CSVHELGKNNEQFF. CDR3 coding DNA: TGCAGCGTTCATGAACTAGGAAAAAACAATGAGCAGTTCTTC.

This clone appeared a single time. The CDR3 region has the DNA TGTGCCAGCAGCGCCGGTCCCCCTCAGGGCTCCTACGAGCAGTACTTC. It is translated as CASSAGPPQGSYEQYF. The chain links TRBV7-2 to TRBJ2-7; D possibly corresponds to TRBD1 (5 bases). Germline CDR1 SGHTA, CDR2 FQGNSA. V lost 5 bases and J lost 0, with 17 bases in between. CDR3 length: 16 residues.

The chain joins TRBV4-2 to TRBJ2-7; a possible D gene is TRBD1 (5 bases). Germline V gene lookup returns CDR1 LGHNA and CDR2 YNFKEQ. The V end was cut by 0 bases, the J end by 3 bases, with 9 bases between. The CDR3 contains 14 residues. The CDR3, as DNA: TGTGCCAGCAGCCAAGATCGGACAAGCTACGAGCAGTACTTC. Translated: CASSQDRTSYEQYF.

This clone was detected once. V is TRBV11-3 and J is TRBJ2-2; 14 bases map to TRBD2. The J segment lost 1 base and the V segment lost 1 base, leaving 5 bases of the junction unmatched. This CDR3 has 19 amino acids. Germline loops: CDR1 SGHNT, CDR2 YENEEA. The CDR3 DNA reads TGTGCCAGCAGCTTAGGCACCGGGACTAGCGGGAGGAACACCGGGGAGCTGTTTTTT. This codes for CASSLGTGTSGRNTGELFF.